This T cell receptor (beta chain) is from a study of blood T cell repertoires in COVID-19. Study context: Acute and convalescent COVID-19 specimens originated in the United States, Italy and Spain. Sample material is recorded as cDNA or gDNA derived from T cells, B-cell-depleted T cells, or PBMCs.

The CDR3 runs 14 residues. V was pared by 5 bases and J by 0 bases, with 3 bases of the junction left unmatched. Germline CDR1 WNHNN, CDR2 SYGVQD (reference sequence). In the original workflow: Reference gene primer amplification gave estimated nucleated cell counts. TCRdb's copy holds only in-frame clones and misses some; the assay was immunoSEQ multiplex PCR. V, J and clone size are taken as reported in that table, and D and trimming were inferred from the DNA itself. The repertoire holds 25,000 to 35,000 clones, with 92% as singletons. This receptor was identified in a man aged 50-59 years with active COVID-19. This rearrangement joins TRBV10-1 to TRBJ2-7, with TRBD2 identical over 8 bases. Source material: peripheral blood. The CDR3 coding sequence is TGCGCCAGCAGTCGGGGGGGGAGCTCCTACGAGCAGTACTTC. Translating gives CASSRGGSSYEQYF.